This T cell receptor (beta chain) was retrieved from a study of shared clonotypes between healthy human individuals. The data were produced by immunoSEQ multiplex PCR, yet TCRdb's version contains in-frame clones alone and is incomplete. The sample shows about 1.5 million clones, 96% of them seen only once. The CDR3 has 16 amino acids. The germline V and J ends were trimmed by 1 base and 5 bases, with 15 bases remaining between them. Germline lookup yields CDR1 SGHDT and CDR2 YYEEEE. This clonotype was sampled from a man aged 30-40 years in good health. This chain joins TRBV5-6 and TRBJ2-2, with no clear D. Source material: naive CD4+ T cells sorted from blood. Subset: CD45RA+ positively selected. CDR3 amino acids: CASSLIDPWGTGELFF. The DNA of the CDR3 is TGTGCCAGCAGCTTGATAGACCCCTGGGGAACCGGGGAGCTGTTTTTT. The complete variable domain, with remaining parts taken from reference TRBV5-6 and TRBJ2-2, reads DAGVTQSPTHLIKTRGQQVTLRCSPKSGHDTVSWYQQALGQGPQFIFQYYEEEERQRGNFPDRFSGHQFPNYSSELNVNALLLGDSALYLCASSLIDPWGTGELFFGEGSRLTVL.